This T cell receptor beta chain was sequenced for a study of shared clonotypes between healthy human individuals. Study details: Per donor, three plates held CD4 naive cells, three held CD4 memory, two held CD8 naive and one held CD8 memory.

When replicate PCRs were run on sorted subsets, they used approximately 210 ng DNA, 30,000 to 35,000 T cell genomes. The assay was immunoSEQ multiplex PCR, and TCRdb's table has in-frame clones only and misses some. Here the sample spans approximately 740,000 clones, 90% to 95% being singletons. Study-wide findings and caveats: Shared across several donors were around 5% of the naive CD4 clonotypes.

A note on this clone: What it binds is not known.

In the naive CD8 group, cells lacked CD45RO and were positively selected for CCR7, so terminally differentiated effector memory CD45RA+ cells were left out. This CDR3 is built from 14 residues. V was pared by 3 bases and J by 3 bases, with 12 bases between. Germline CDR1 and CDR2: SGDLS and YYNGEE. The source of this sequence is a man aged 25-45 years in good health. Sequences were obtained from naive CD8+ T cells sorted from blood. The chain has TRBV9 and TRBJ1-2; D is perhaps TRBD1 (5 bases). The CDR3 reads CASSGGAGHYGYTF. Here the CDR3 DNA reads TGTGCCAGCAGCGGAGGAGCAGGGCACTATGGCTACACCTTC.